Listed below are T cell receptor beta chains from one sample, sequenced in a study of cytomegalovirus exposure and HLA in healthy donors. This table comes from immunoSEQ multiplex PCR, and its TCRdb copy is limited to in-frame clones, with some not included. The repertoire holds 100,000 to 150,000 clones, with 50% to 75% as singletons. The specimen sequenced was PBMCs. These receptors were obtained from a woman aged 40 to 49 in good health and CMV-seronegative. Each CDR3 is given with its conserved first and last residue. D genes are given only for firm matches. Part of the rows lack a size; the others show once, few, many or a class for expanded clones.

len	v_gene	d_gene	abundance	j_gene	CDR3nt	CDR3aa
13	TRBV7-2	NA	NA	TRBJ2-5	TGTGCCAGCAGCTTAGGAGGTCAAGAGACCCAGTACTTC	CASSLGGQETQYF
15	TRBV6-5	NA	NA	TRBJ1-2	TGTGCCAGCAGTCCGGGCACGGGGGTAGGTTATGGCTACACCTTC	CASSPGTGVGYGYTF
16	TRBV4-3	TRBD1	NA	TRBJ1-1	TGCGCCAGCAGCAAGACAGGGGCGGGAAGGCACACTGAAGCTTTCTTT	CASSKTGAGRHTEAFF
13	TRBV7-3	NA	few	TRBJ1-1	TGTGCCAGCAGCTTAAGAGGGAACACTGAAGCTTTCTTT	CASSLRGNTEAFF
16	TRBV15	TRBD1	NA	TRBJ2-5	TGTGCCACCAGCACCGGGACAGGGGGCGCGCGGGAGACCCAGTACTTC	CATSTGTGGARETQYF
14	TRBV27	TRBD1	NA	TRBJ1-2	TGTGCCAGCAGTTTAACGGGACAGGGGAATGGCTACACCTTC	CASSLTGQGNGYTF
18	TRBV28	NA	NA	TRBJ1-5	TGTGCCAGCAGTCCTCCTGGGCAGGGGACGTATAGCAATCAGCCCCAGCATTTT	CASSPPGQGTYSNQPQHF
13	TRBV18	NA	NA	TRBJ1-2	TGTGCCAGCTCACCTACGTCAGACTATGGCTACACCTTC	CASSPTSDYGYTF
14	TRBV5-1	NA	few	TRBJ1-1	TGCGCCAGCAGCTCCCAGGGGATGAACACTGAAGCTTTCTTT	CASSSQGMNTEAFF
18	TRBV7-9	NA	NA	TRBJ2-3	TGTGCCAGCAGCTTAGGGCCCCCGACAGGGAGGACGACAGATACGCAGTATTTT	CASSLGPPTGRTTDTQYF
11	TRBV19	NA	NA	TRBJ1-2	TGTGCCAGTGACGGGATTAGTGGCTACACCTTC	CASDGISGYTF
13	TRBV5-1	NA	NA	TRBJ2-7	TGCGCCAGCAGCCCGGACAACTCCTACGAGCAGTACTTC	CASSPDNSYEQYF
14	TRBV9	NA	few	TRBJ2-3	TGTGCCAGCAGCGGCGGATCCATCACAGATACGCAGTATTTT	CASSGGSITDTQYF